One and the same sample provided the 11 T cell receptor beta chains below, sequenced in a study of cytomegalovirus exposure and HLA in healthy donors. TCRdb's table, derived via immunoSEQ multiplex PCR, lists solely in-frame clones and lacks some. The sample lists about 97,000 clones; about 95% were seen once. Sequenced: PBMCs. The receptors were gathered from a woman aged 18-30 years in good health and CMV-seronegative.

The chain uses TRBV19 and TRBJ1-1; D ambiguous. The V end lost 11 bases, the J end lost 0 bases, and 13 bases lay between the germline ends. This CDR3 comprises 13 residues. Germline V gives CDR1 LNHDA, CDR2 SQIVND (reference sequence). The chain's CDR3 is CASKTEMNTEAFF. The CDR3 bases are TGTGCCTCAAAGACGGAGATGAACACTGAAGCTTTCTTT.

V usage is TRBV19 and J usage is TRBJ1-2; D is perhaps TRBD1 (6 bases). V dropped 4 bases and J dropped 0 bases, with 12 bases sitting between them. This CDR3 has 15 residues. Germline assignment: CDR1 LNHDA and CDR2 SQIVND (reference sequence). CDR3 protein: CASSTGQSPNYGYTF. CDR3 coding DNA: TGTGCCAGTAGTACAGGACAGTCGCCTAACTATGGCTACACCTTC.

The chain has TRBV7-8 and TRBJ2-7; no firm D call. Between the trimmed V and J ends, which lost 1 base and 3 bases, there was a span of 16 bases. Germline values: CDR1 SGHVS, CDR2 FQNEAQ. The CDR3 is 16 amino acids. The CDR3 coding sequence is TGTGCCAGCAGCTTAGGTACCATGAGAAGCAACTACGAGCAGTACTTC. It encodes CASSLGTMRSNYEQYF.

The gene calls are TRBV12-5 and TRBJ1-4; 7 bases line up with TRBD1. Germline-derived CDR1 and CDR2 are LGHNT and FRNRAP. With V trimmed by 8 bases and J by 8 bases, 8 bases remained unmatched. The CDR3 consists of 13 residues. DNA of the CDR3: TGTGCTAGTATTGGACCAGGGGGAGAAAAACTGTTTTTT. It specifies CASIGPGGEKLFF.

The chain links TRBV7-5 to TRBJ2-1; the D call of TRBD2 is as the table states it, not checked on the DNA. TRBV7-5 is a pseudogene locus. The CDR3 extends over 18 amino acids. CDR3 coding DNA: TGTGCCAGAAGCCTACTGACTAGCGGGAGGGGTAGGGTCGGTGAGCAGTTCTTC. This codes for CARSLLTSGRGRVGEQFF.

The chain carries TRBV6-1 and TRBJ1-1, with 7 bases matching TRBD1. Germline CDR1 is MNHNS and CDR2 is SASEGT. The junction had 12 bases not matched to a gene; V was cut back by 5 bases and J by 6 bases. CDR3 size: 15 residues. The CDR3 sequence: CASSLRTGTTSEAFF. In nucleotides, the CDR3 is TGTGCCAGCAGTCTTAGGACAGGTACGACTTCTGAAGCTTTCTTT.

This chain connects TRBV10-3 to TRBJ1-1, with a tentative D call TRBD1 (5 bases). Per germline, CDR1 ENHRY and CDR2 SYGVKD. V lost 2 bases, J lost 1 base, and 5 bases lay in between. The CDR3 has 13 residues. This CDR3 is CAISERGNTEAFF. Here the CDR3 DNA reads TGTGCCATCAGTGAGAGGGGGAACACTGAAGCTTTCTTT.

As to this clone: This sample also contains other DNA sequences that code for the same CDR3. The chain joins TRBV28 to TRBJ2-7; TRBD1 matches at 7 bases. Germline CDR1 and CDR2: MDHEN and SYDVKM. After removal of 4 bases from V and 3 bases from J, the junction contained 3 bases not matched to a gene. This CDR3 has 13 amino acids. This CDR3 is CASSSGQSYEQYF. CDR3 nucleotide sequence: TGTGCCAGCAGTTCGGGACAGAGCTACGAGCAGTACTTC.

V is TRBV9 and J is TRBJ1-2; D gene uncertain. The CDR3 covers 15 residues. V lost 5 bases, J lost 3 bases, and 17 bases lay in between. Germline V gives CDR1 SGDLS, CDR2 YYNGEE. CDR3 loop: CASSPRSGSHYGYTF. The CDR3 region has the DNA TGTGCCAGCAGTCCGAGGTCGGGGAGTCACTATGGCTACACCTTC.

The chain has TRBV6-1 and TRBJ1-2; D gene uncertain. Germline V gives CDR1 MNHNS, CDR2 SASEGT. This CDR3 spans 12 amino acids. Trimming took off 3 bases at V and 5 bases at J, with 7 bases between the two ends. The CDR3 reads CASSDPSYGYTF. The DNA of the CDR3 is TGTGCCAGCAGTGATCCGTCGTATGGCTACACCTTC.

The V call is TRBV10-2, the J call TRBJ2-1, with 11 bases identical to TRBD2. CDR1 and CDR2 from the germline V gene are WSHSY and SAAADI. There are 14 residues in the CDR3. V trimming: 6 bases; J trimming: 8 bases; junction bases outside the gene matches: 6. The CDR3 reads CASSETSGNYEQFF. The CDR3 bases are TGCGCCAGCAGCGAGACTAGCGGGAACTATGAGCAGTTCTTC.